The 21 T cell receptor beta chains in this list originate from one sample, sequenced in a study of technical replicates of blood from a handful of donors. Repertoires were generated with immunoSEQ multiplex PCR, while TCRdb's copy carries only in-frame clones and drops some. Of about 80,000 clones in the sample, 90% to 95% were seen once. Material: T cells isolated from PBMCs. These receptors were obtained from a human donor in good health.

The rearrangement links TRBV27 to TRBJ1-1; D is ambiguous. The V and J ends lost 3 bases and 3 bases respectively, with 8 bases between them. The germline CDR1 and CDR2 sequences are MNHEY and SMNVEV (reference sequence). There are 13 residues in the CDR3. The CDR3 sequence is CASSFFRDTEAFF. The CDR3 nucleotides are TGTGCCAGCAGTTTTTTCCGGGACACTGAAGCTTTCTTT.

J is TRBJ2-5 and V is TRBV5-1; 13 bases are a match to TRBD2. The V and J ends lost 0 bases and 5 bases, in that order; junction bases with no gene match: 4. Germline loops: CDR1 SGHRS, CDR2 YFSETQ. The CDR3 covers 16 residues. CDR3 loop: CASSLGGTSGIETQYF. CDR3 DNA sequence: TGCGCCAGCAGCTTGGGCGGGACTAGCGGGATCGAGACCCAGTACTTC.

The chain is built from TRBV29-1 and TRBJ1-5, with 11 bases fitting TRBD1. The germline CDR1 and CDR2 sequences are SQVTM and ANQGSEA. V lost 4 bases, J lost 7 bases, and 12 bases stayed unmatched. The CDR3 has 16 residues. CDR3 sequence (DNA): TGCAGCGTTGCCCTTGTTGGACAGGGGGCTGAACAGCCCCAGCATTTT. Protein: CSVALVGQGAEQPQHF. Combining the CDR3 with reference TRBV29-1 and TRBJ1-5 gives the whole variable domain SAVISQKPSRDICQRGTSLTIQCQVDSQVTMMFWYRQQPGQSLTLIATANQGSEATYESGFVIDKFPISRPNLTFSTLTVSNMSPEDSSIYLCSVALVGQGAEQPQHFGDGTRLSIL.

This chain uses TRBV9 with TRBJ2-7; 11 bases line up with TRBD1. Germline V gene data show CDR1 as SGDLS and CDR2 as YYNGEE. The V segment lost 3 bases and the J segment 0 bases; nucleotides outside the gene matches: 5. This CDR3 is built from 16 residues. Here the CDR3 DNA reads TGTGCCAGCAGCGAAGGTGGGACAGGGGGCTCCTACGAGCAGTACTTC. Its translation: CASSEGGTGGSYEQYF.

This clone came up once. The chain employs TRBV15 and TRBJ2-5, with 10 nucleotides matching TRBD2. Germline V CDR1 and CDR2: LNHNV, YYDKDF (reference sequence). The CDR3 spans 15 residues. V shed 0 bases and J 5 bases; nucleotides not matched to a gene: 3. The CDR3 is CATSREASGSETQYF. The CDR3 bases are TGTGCCACCAGCAGAGAGGCTAGCGGGAGTGAGACCCAGTACTTC.

The chain has TRBV7-3 and TRBJ2-5; 8 positions agree with TRBD2. The V gene's germline CDR1 is SGHTA and CDR2 FQGTGA. There are 13 residues in the CDR3. V lost 3 bases and J lost 5; bases outside the gene matches: 2. CDR3 amino acids: CASSFGGVETQYF. The CDR3 DNA follows: TGTGCCAGCAGCTTCGGGGGGGTTGAGACCCAGTACTTC.

On this clone: The same CDR3 also results from other DNA sequences found in this sample. This chain connects TRBV28 to TRBJ2-5; 7 positions match TRBD1. J gave up 5 bases and V 6 bases, and 12 bases lay outside the gene matches. Looked up from germline, CDR1 is MDHEN and CDR2 is SYDVKM. The CDR3 runs 15 residues. The CDR3 region is CASSFGTELQETQYF. The CDR3 DNA reads TGTGCCAGCAGCTTCGGGACAGAGTTACAGGAGACCCAGTACTTC.

V gene TRBV4-1 combines with J gene TRBJ1-1, with D perhaps matching TRBD1 (6 bases). Trimming took off 4 bases at V and 5 bases at J, with 20 bases between the two ends. CDR1 and CDR2 from the germline V gene are MGHRA and YSYEKL. The CDR3 consists of 16 residues. For the CDR3, the DNA is TGCGCCAGCAGCCCTAAGGCACAGGGAAGAAAAACTGAAGCTTTCTTT. Translation gives CASSPKAQGRKTEAFF.

This rearrangement joins TRBV6-5 to TRBJ1-1; no clear D gene. Trimming stripped 6 bases from V and 5 bases from J, with 16 bases between. This CDR3 has 14 amino acids. The germline CDR1 and CDR2 sequences are MNHEY and SVGAGI. The CDR3 loop is CASRLLRGETEAFF. The CDR3 bases are TGTGCCAGCAGGCTTCTTCGCGGGGAGACTGAAGCTTTCTTT.

CDR3 residues: CASSPRDILFNEQFF. The CDR3 DNA reads TGTGCCAGCAGCCCACGGGACATACTATTCAATGAGCAGTTCTTC. This chain uses TRBV7-8 with TRBJ2-1, with D possibly TRBD1 on 6 matching bases. Per the germline V gene, CDR1 is SGHVS and CDR2 is FQNEAQ. The CDR3 covers 15 residues. With 5 bases removed from V and 6 bases from J, the gap between germline ends came to 17 bases.

The genes are TRBV27 and TRBJ2-5, with D possibly being TRBD1 (5 bases). Trimming removed 5 bases at V and 2 bases at J, with 9 bases between. Germline CDR1 MNHEY, CDR2 SMNVEV (reference sequence). This CDR3 is 13 amino acids long. This CDR3 is CASSQTAQETQYF. CDR3 coding DNA: TGTGCCAGCAGTCAGACAGCACAAGAGACCCAGTACTTC.

This clone was seen only once. The V and J genes are TRBV2 and TRBJ1-5; tentative D call: TRBD1 (6 bases). The germline CDR1 and CDR2 sequences are SNHLY and FYNNEI. The V end lost 6 bases, the J end lost 4 bases, and 19 bases lay between the germline ends. The CDR3 runs 16 residues. CDR3 amino acids: CASSHNWDTGNQPQHF. In DNA form, the CDR3 reads TGTGCCAGCAGCCACAATTGGGACACCGGGAATCAGCCCCAGCATTTT.

The CDR3 DNA sequence: TGCGCCAGCAGCCCTGAACCTTGGACAGGAACCTACGAGCAGTACTTC. Protein product: CASSPEPWTGTYEQYF. The rearrangement uses TRBV4-1 and TRBJ2-7; 7 bases fit TRBD1. CDR1 is MGHRA, CDR2 YSYEKL, per germline. The CDR3 covers 16 residues. Germline trimming cut 4 bases from V and 2 bases from J; bases unmatched to any gene: 11.

The chain recombines TRBV30 with TRBJ1-3, with 9 bases aligning to TRBD1. Germline lookup yields CDR1 GTSNPN and CDR2 SVGIG (reference sequence). The V and J ends lost 5 bases and 4 bases, in that order; junction bases with no gene match: 6. CDR3 length: 14 amino acids. CDR3: CAWQGTGMGNTIYF. CDR3 nucleotide sequence: TGTGCCTGGCAAGGGACAGGGATGGGAAACACCATATATTTT.

V gene TRBV6-6 combines with J gene TRBJ2-7; 8 bases align to TRBD2. Germline V gene lookup returns CDR1 MNHNY and CDR2 SVGAGI (reference sequence). The V and J ends lost 11 bases and 3 bases, in that order; junction bases with no gene match: 9. The CDR3 extends over 13 amino acids. As DNA, the CDR3 is TGTGCCTCGGGAGCGGGAGCAGTCTACGAGCAGTACTTC. Translation gives CASGAGAVYEQYF.

The chain has TRBV15 and TRBJ2-1, with a weak D call TRBD2 (5 bases). There are 16 residues in the CDR3. CDR1 and CDR2 from the germline V gene are LNHNV and YYDKDF (reference sequence). Trimming pared 0 bases from V and 6 bases from J, leaving 15 bases between. In nucleotides, the CDR3 is TGTGCCACCAGCAGAGATGGTACCGGAGGTGGCAATGAGCAGTTCTTC. Residues: CATSRDGTGGGNEQFF.

This rearrangement joins TRBV9 to TRBJ1-1; maybe TRBD1 (5 bases). The V end was cut by 3 bases, the J end by 5 bases, with 14 bases between. Germline V CDR1 and CDR2: SGDLS, YYNGEE. There are 14 residues in the CDR3. Written as DNA, the CDR3 is TGTGCCAGCAGCGAAGGACATCCCGGTACTGAAGCTTTCTTT. Translating it yields CASSEGHPGTEAFF.

The chain's CDR3 is CASSSQGAPGNTIYF. Written as DNA, the CDR3 is TGTGCCAGCAGTTCTCAGGGGGCGCCGGGAAACACCATATATTTT. The rearrangement joins TRBV7-2 to TRBJ1-3; 8 positions match TRBD1. The V and J ends lost 6 bases and 4 bases, in that order; junction bases with no gene match: 8. CDR3 length equals 15 residues. The germline CDR1 and CDR2 sequences are SGHTA and FQGNSA. Using reference TRBV7-2 and TRBJ1-3 for the parts outside the CDR3, the full variable domain is GAGVSQSPSNKVTEKGKDVELRCDPISGHTALYWYRQSLGQGLEFLIYFQGNSAPDKSGLPSDRFSAERTGGSVSTLTIQRTQQEDSAVYLCASSSQGAPGNTIYFGEGSWLTVV.

Here the CDR3 DNA reads TGTGCCACTGATACGGGACAGGGGTTCAACGAGCAGTACTTC. Its translation: CATDTGQGFNEQYF. The chain combines TRBV6-6 with TRBJ2-7; TRBD1 agrees at 10 bases. CDR1 and CDR2 (germline): MNHNY, SVGAGI (reference sequence). J gave up 5 bases and V 10 bases, and 11 bases lay outside the gene matches. The CDR3 loop spans 14 amino acids.

V gene TRBV29-1 combines with J gene TRBJ2-7, with TRBD1 identical over 9 bases. Germline V gives CDR1 SQVTM, CDR2 ANQGSEA. V shed 7 bases, J shed 7 bases, and the junction held 17 bases outside the gene matches. The CDR3 extends over 15 amino acids. The CDR3 coding sequence is TGCAGCGCCTGGGGGTCAGGGACAGGGCATCAGGAGCAGTACTTC. It codes for CSAWGSGTGHQEQYF.

There are a few counts of this clone. The chain recombines TRBV28 with TRBJ1-1; tentatively, D is TRBD1 (5 bases). The V end lost 10 bases, the J end lost 11 bases, and 20 bases lay between the germline ends. The germline CDR1 and CDR2 sequences are MDHEN and SYDVKM. This CDR3 is 12 amino acids long. Here the CDR3 reads CAIEGTPSGAFF. The CDR3 coding sequence is TGTGCCATCGAGGGGACTCCTTCCGGGGCTTTCTTT.